The count of the clone carrying this T cell receptor (beta chain) is one. The entry originates in a study of blood T cell repertoires in COVID-19. The protocol was immunoSEQ multiplex PCR, while the TCRdb copy is restricted to in-frame clones and leaves out a portion. Among 45,000 to 70,000 clones listed, around nine tenths were seen once. V shed 4 bases and J shed 6 bases, with 16 bases lying between them. Germline V gene sequence: CDR1 SGHTS, CDR2 YDEGEE. The CDR3 is 14 amino acids. This clonotype was sampled from a woman aged 60-70 years with active COVID-19. The V call is TRBV5-8, the J call TRBJ2-5; possibly TRBD1 for D (6 bases). Sequencing was performed on peripheral blood. CDR3 sequence: CASSTRQAPKTQYF. The CDR3 bases are TGTGCCAGCAGCACCAGACAGGCCCCAAAGACCCAGTACTTC.